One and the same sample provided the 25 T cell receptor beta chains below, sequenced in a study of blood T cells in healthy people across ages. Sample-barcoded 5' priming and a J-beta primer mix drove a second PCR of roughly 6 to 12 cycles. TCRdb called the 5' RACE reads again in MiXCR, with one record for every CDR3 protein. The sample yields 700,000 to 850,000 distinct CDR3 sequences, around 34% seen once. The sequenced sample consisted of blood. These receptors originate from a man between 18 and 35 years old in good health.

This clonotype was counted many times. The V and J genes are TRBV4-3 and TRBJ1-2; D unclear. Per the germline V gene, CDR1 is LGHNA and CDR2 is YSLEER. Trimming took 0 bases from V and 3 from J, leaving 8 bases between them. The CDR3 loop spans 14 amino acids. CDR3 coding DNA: TGCGCCAGCAGCCAAGAGACAAATCACTATGGCTACACCTTC. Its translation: CASSQETNHYGYTF.

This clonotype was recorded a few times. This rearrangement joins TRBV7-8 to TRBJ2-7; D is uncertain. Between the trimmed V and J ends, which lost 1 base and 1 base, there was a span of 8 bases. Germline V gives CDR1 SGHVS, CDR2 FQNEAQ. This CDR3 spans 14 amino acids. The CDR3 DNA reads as TGTGCCAGCAGCTTAGTCGTCCAGTCCTACGAGCAGTACTTC. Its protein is CASSLVVQSYEQYF.

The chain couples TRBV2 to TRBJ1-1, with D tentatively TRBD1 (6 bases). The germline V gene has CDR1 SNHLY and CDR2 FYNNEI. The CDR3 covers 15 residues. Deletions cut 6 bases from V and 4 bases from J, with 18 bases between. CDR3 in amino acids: CASRPPGAQSTEAFF. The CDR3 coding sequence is TGTGCCAGCAGGCCCCCGGGGGCGCAAAGCACTGAAGCTTTCTTT.

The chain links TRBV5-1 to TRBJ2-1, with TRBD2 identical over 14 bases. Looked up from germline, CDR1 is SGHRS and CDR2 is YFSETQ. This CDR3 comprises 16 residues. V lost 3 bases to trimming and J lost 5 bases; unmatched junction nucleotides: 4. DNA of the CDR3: TGCGCCAGCAGCTCAAGGACTAGCGGGGGGCACAATGAGCAGTTCTTC. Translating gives CASSSRTSGGHNEQFF.

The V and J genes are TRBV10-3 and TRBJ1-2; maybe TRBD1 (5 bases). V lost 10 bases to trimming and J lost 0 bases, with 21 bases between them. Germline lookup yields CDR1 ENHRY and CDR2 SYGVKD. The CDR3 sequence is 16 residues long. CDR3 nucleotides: TGTGCCAGCGCGGGGCAGCCGGTTTTTTCTAACTATGGCTACACCTTC. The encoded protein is CASAGQPVFSNYGYTF.

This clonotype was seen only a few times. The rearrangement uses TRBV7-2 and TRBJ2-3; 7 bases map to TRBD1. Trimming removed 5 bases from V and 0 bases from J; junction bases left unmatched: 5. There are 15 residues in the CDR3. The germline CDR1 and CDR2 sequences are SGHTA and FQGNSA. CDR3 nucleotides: TGTGCCAGCAGCATGACAGGGCTCAGCACAGATACGCAGTATTTT. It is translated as CASSMTGLSTDTQYF.

The CDR3 reads CASSLVTGAFLYNEQFF. CDR3 in DNA: TGTGCCAGCAGCTTGGTAACGGGGGCCTTCCTCTACAATGAGCAGTTCTTC. The chain is built from TRBV5-6 and TRBJ2-1; D may correspond to TRBD1 or TRBD2 (6 bases each). Deletions cut 0 bases from V and 3 bases from J, with 16 bases between. The CDR3 covers 17 residues. Germline V gene lookup returns CDR1 SGHDT and CDR2 YYEEEE.

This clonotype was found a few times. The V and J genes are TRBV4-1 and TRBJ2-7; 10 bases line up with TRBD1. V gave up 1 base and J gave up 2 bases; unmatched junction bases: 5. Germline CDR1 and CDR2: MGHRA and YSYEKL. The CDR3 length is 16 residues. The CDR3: CASSQVSGQGTYEQYF. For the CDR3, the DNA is TGCGCCAGCAGCCAAGTTTCGGGACAGGGGACCTACGAGCAGTACTTC.

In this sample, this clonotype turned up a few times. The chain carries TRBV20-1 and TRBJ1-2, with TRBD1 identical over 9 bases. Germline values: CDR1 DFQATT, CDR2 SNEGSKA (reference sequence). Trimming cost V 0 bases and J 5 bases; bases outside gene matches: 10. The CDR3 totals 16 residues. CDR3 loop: CSARDPHRGRSYGYTF. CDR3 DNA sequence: TGCAGTGCTAGAGATCCGCACAGGGGGCGCTCTTATGGCTACACCTTC.

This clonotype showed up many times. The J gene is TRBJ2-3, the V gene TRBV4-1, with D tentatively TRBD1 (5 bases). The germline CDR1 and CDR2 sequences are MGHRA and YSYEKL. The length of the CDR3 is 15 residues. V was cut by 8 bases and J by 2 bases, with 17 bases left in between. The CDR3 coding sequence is TGCGCCAGCGCGCCCGTGGGGCGAAACACAGATACGCAGTATTTT. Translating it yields CASAPVGRNTDTQYF.

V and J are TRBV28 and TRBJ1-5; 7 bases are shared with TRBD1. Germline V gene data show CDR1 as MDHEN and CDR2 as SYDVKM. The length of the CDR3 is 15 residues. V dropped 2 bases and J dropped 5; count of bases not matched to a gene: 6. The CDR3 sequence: CASSLGQASDQPQHF. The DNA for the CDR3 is TGTGCCAGCAGTTTAGGACAGGCCTCAGATCAGCCCCAGCATTTT.

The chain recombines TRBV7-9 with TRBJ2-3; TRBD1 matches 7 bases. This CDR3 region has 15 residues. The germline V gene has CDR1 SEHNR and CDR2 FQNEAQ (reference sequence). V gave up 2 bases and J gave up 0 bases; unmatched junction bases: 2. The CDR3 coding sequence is TGTGCCAGCAGCTTAATGACAGGGAGCACAGATACGCAGTATTTT. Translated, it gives CASSLMTGSTDTQYF.

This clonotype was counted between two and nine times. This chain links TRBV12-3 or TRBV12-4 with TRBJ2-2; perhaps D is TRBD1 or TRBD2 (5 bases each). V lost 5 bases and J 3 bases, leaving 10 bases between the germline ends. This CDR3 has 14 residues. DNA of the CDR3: TGTGCCAGCAGTAAGAGGGGTCACACCGGGGAGCTGTTTTTT. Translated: CASSKRGHTGELFF.

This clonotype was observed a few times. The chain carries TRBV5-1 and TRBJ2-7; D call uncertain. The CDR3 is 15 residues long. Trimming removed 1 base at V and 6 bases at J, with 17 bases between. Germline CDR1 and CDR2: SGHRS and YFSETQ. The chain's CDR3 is CASSLTTAALSEQYF. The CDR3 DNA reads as TGCGCCAGCAGCTTGACGACGGCCGCCCTTTCCGAGCAGTACTTC.

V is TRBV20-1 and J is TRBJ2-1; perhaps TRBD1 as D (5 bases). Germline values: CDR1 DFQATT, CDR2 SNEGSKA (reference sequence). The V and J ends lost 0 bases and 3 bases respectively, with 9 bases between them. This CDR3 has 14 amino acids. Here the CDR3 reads CSAREPGNYNEQFF. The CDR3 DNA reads TGCAGTGCTAGAGAGCCAGGGAACTACAATGAGCAGTTCTTC.

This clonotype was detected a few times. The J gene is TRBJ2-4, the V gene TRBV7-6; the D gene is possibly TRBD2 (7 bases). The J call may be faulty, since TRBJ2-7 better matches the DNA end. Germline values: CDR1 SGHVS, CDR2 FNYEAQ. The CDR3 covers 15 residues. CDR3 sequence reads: CASSLEGGQNYEQYF. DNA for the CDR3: TGTGCCAGCAGCTTAGAGGGGGGGCAGAACTACGAGCAGTACTTC.

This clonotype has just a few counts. CDR3 nucleotide sequence: TGTGCCATCCGCCGGGCAATATCCACAGGGGACACTGAAGCTTTCTTT. Its protein product is CAIRRAISTGDTEAFF. J is TRBJ1-1 and V is TRBV10-3; 7 positions agree with TRBD1. This CDR3 region has 16 residues. With V trimmed by 8 bases and J by 3 bases, 15 bases remained unmatched. CDR1 and CDR2 (germline): ENHRY, SYGVKD.

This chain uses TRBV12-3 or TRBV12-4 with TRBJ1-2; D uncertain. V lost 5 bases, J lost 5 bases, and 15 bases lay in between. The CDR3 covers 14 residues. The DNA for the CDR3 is TGTGCCAGCAGTCCCGTATGGGTAAGGTATGGCTACACCTTC. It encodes CASSPVWVRYGYTF.

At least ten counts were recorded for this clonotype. The CDR3 sequence is CASSLFFDSGGEQYF. CDR3 sequence (DNA): TGCGCCAGCAGCTTGTTCTTCGATTCAGGGGGAGAGCAGTACTTC. The chain links TRBV5-1 to TRBJ2-5, with 7 bases matching TRBD1. CDR3 length: 15 residues. J lost 11 bases, V lost 1 base, and 14 bases had no gene match. Germline CDR1 reads SGHRS; CDR2 reads YFSETQ.

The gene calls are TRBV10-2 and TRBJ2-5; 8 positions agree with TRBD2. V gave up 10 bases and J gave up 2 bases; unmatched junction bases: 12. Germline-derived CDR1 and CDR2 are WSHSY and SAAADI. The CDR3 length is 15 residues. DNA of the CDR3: TGCGCCACCAAAAGAGCACTAGCGGAGCAAGAGACCCAGTACTTC. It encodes CATKRALAEQETQYF.

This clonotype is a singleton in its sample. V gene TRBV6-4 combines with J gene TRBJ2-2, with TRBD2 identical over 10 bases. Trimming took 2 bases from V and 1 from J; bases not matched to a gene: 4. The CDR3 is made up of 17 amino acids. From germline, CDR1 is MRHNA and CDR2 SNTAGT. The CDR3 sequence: CASSDGSGGVNTGELFF. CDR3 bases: TGTGCCAGCAGTGACGGAAGCGGGGGGGTGAACACCGGGGAGCTGTTTTTT.

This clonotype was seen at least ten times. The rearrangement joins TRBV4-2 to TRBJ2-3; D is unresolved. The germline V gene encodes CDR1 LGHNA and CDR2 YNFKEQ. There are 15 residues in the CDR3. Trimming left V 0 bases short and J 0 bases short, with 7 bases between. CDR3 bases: TGTGCCAGCAGCCAAGAAATAGCTAGCACAGATACGCAGTATTTT. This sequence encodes CASSQEIASTDTQYF.

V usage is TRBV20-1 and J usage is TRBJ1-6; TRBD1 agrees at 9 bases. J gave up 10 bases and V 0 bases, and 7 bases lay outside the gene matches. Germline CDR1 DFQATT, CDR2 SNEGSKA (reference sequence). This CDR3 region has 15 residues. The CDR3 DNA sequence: TGCAGTGCTAGAGATCGGAGGACAGGGGTATCACCCCTCCACTTT. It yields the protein CSARDRRTGVSPLHF.

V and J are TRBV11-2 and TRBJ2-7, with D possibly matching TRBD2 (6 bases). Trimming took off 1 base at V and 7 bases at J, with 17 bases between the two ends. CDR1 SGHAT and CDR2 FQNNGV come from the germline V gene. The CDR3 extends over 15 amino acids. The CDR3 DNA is TGTGCCAGCAGCTTAGGTCTAGCGTATTACAATGAGCAGTACTTC. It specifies CASSLGLAYYNEQYF.

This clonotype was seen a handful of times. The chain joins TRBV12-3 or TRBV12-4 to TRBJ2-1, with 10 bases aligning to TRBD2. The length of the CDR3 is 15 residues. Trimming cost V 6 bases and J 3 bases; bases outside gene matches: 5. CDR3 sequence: CASRISSGGYNEQFF. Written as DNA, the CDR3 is TGTGCCAGCAGAATCTCTAGCGGGGGCTACAATGAGCAGTTCTTC.